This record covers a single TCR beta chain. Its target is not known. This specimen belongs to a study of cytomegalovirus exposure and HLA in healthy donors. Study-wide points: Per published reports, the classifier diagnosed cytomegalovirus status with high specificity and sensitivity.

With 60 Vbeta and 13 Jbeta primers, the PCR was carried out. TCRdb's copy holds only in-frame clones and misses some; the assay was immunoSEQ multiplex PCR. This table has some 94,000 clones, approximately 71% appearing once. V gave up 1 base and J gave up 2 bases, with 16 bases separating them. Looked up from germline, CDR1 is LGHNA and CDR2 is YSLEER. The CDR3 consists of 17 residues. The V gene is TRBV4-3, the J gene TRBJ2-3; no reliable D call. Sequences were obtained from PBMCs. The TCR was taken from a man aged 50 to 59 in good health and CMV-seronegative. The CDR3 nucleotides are TGCGCCAGCAGCCAAGGCCCACAGTCCACAATCACAGATACGCAGTATTTT. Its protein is CASSQGPQSTITDTQYF.